A selection of T cell receptor beta chains follows, all from one sample in a study of identical twins. TCRdb reprocessed the 5' RACE reads with MiXCR, giving one entry per CDR3 protein. The profile shows about 520,000 distinct CDR3 sequences, 20% to 25% of them singletons. These same data were also listed under a study on T cells expressing NK-cell markers.

Source material: CD4+ T cells sorted from blood. These receptor sequences come from a woman younger than 30 in good health. The CDR3 runs from the conserved cysteine through the conserved F or W. Not every row has a clone size; where given, it reads once, few, many or a size class.

15	NA	TRBV20-1	CSANTGHRFNAEAFF
13	NA	TRBV20-1	CSARKTGGGEQFF
15	many	TRBV6-1	CASSPISGTLAEQYF
17	NA	TRBV20-1	CSARGPGRPSGANVLTF
13	few	TRBV20-1	CSASSWGAYGYTF
15	few	TRBV6-5	CASSYSRVSGYEQYF
16	few	TRBV27	CASRGFGRSSTDTQYF
15	NA	TRBV12-3/TRBV12-4	CASNTGGAIANEQFF
15	many	TRBV7-2	CASSLKTTRSYEQYF
14	many	TRBV20-1	CSAPRGGNGETQYF
13	few	TRBV20-1	CSARGAGQEPQHF
15	NA	TRBV11-2	CASSLKSGQSYEQYF
20	few	TRBV11-2	CASSPYNRGHLTSGANVLTF
15	few	TRBV5-1	CASSLSDRETDTQYF
15	NA	TRBV7-2	CASSLVWRGGNEQFF
18	once	TRBV18	CASSLLSGGAQTSNEQFF
13	few	TRBV3-1	CASSRQRSYGYTF
12	NA	TRBV20-1	CSAKKVDVGYTF
13	NA	TRBV4-3	CASSQVPGLKQFF
15	NA	TRBV12-5	CASGLAGGATGELFF
15	NA	TRBV15	CATSRRPGTGDEQYF
13	few	TRBV12-3/TRBV12-4	CASRTSGHTEAFF
13	few	TRBV15	CATRSPPLETQYF
14	NA	TRBV7-8	CASSLRQFTYEQYF
16	NA	TRBV9	CASSVDQGSIKNEQYF
13	NA	TRBV6-6	CASSYGQFHEQYF
13	NA	TRBV12-3/TRBV12-4	CASSPRAYNEQFF
16	few	TRBV9	CASSVGRGTSGNEQFF
14	few	TRBV19	CASSVPGLGQPQHF
16	NA	TRBV7-2	CASSSRGVGPNQPQHF
17	NA	TRBV6-2/TRBV6-3	CASSYLITGWNTGELFF
14	NA	TRBV24-1	CATSDPGLAETQYF
14	NA	TRBV20-1	CSAARLRPNYGYTF
12	few	TRBV2	CASRAGYNEQFF
13	NA	TRBV3-1	CASSRQGSHEQYF
11	many	TRBV29-1	CSVGQNYGYTF
14	NA	TRBV6-1	CASSLTRYNSPLHF
14	few	TRBV12-3/TRBV12-4	CASRQAGGVDEQFF
16	NA	TRBV7-2	CASSFFPGTSRDGYTF
14	few	TRBV25-1	CASSGTGENYGYTF
15	few	TRBV9	CASSVVGSPYSEQYF
16	many	TRBV24-1	CATSDSGQDWTGELFF
14	few	TRBV5-1	CASSFQQGTYGYTF
15	many	TRBV12-3/TRBV12-4	CASSPPGPLADTQYF
13	few	TRBV11-2	CASSLLGRYEQYF
12	few	TRBV15	CATSRVTGELFF
15	NA	TRBV5-1	CASSHRTGITDTQYF
15	NA	TRBV11-2	CASSSYWGKNTEAFF
14	NA	TRBV5-5	CASSPGPRDTEAFF
16	few	TRBV4-3	CASSQEGGGPTDTQYF
13	NA	TRBV20-1	CSASGTRRETQYF
16	NA	TRBV11-2	CASSSLLAGGLNEQFF
14	few	TRBV3-1	CASSRGQLDTEAFF